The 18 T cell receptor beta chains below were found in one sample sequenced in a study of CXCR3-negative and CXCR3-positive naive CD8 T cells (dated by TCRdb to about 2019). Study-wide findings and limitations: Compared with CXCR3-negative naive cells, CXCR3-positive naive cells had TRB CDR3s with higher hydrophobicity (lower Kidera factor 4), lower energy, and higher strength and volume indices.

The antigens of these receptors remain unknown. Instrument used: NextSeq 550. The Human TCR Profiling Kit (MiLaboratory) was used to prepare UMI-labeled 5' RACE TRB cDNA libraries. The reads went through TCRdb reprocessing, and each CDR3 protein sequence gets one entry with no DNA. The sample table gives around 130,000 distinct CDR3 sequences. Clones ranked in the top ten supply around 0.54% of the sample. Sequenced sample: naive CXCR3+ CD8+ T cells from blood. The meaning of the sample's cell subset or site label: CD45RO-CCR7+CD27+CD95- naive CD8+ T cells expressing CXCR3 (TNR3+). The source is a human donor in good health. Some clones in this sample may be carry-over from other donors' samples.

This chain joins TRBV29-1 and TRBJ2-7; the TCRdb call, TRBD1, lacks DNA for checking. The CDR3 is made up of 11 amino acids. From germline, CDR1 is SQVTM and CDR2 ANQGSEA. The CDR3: CSGSGGYEQYF.

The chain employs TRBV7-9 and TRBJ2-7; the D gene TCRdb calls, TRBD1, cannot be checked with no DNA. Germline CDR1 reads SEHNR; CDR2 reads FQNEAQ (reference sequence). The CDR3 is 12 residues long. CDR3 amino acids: CASTPPSGEQYF.

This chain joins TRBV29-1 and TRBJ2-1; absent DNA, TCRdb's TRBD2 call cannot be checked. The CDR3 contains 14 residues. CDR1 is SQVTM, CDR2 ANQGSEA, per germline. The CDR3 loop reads CSATLPGPGDEQFF.

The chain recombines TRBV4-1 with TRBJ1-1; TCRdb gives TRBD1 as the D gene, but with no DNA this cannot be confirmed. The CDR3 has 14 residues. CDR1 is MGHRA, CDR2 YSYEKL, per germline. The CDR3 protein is CASSQGGTGTEAFF.

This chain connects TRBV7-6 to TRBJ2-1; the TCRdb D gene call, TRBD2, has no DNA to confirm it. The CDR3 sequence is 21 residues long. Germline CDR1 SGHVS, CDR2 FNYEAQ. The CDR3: CASSLARLAGGGLPSEDEQFF.

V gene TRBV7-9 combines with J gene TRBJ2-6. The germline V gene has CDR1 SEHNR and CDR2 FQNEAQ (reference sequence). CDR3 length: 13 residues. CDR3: CASGDFGANVLTF.

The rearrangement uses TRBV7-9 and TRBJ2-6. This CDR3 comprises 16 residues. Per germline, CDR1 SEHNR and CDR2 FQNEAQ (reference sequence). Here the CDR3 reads CASSLNSESGANVLTF.

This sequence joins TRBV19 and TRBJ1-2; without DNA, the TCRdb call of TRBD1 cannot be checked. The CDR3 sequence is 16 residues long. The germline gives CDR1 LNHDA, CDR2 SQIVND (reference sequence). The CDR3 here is CASSQIGDRDNYGYTF.

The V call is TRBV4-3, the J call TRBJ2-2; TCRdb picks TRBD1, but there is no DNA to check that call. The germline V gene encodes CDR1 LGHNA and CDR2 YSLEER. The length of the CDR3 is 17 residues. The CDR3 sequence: CASSQDRGTGNTGELFF.

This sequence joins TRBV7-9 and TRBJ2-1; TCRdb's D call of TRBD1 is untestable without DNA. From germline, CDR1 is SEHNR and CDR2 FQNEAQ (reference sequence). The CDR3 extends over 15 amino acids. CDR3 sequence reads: CASSVPGQGAYEQFF.

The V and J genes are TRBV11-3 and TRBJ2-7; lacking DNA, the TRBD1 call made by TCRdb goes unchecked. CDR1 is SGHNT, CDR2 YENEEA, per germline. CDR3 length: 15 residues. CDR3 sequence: CASSPDLGGGYEQYF.

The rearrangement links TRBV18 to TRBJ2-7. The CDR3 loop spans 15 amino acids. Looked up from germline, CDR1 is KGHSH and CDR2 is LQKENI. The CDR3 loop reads CASSPPFVGSYEQYF.

CDR3: CASSATGGYNEQFF. The chain links TRBV18 to TRBJ2-1; TCRdb calls TRBD1, which cannot be checked without DNA. The V gene's germline CDR1 is KGHSH and CDR2 LQKENI. This CDR3 has 14 residues. Full variable domain (outside the CDR3, taken from reference TRBV18 and TRBJ2-1): NAGVMQNPRHLVRRRGQEARLRCSPMKGHSHVYWYRQLPEEGLKFMVYLQKENIIDESGMPKERFSAEFPKEGPSILRIQQVVRGDSAAYFCASSATGGYNEQFFGPGTRLTVL.

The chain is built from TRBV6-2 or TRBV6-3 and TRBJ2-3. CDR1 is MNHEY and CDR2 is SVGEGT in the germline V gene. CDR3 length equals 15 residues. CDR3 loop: CASSWSVSSTDTQYF.

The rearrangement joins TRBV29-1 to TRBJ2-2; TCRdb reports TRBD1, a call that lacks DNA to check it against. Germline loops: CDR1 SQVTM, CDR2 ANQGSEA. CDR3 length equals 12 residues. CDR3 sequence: CSVPGETGELFF.

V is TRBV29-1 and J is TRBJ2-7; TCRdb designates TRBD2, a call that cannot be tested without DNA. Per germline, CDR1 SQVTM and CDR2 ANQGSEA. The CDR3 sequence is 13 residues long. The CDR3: CSVEGTNSYEQYF.

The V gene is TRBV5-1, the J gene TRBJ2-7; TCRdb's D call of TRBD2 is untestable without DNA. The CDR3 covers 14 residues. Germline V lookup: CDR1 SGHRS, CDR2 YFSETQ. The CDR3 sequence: CASSLLAGDEEQCF.

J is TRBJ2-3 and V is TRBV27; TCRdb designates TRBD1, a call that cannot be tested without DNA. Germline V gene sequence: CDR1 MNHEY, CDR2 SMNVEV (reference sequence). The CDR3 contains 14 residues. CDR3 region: CASSLLQGTDTQYF.